These 19 T cell receptor beta chains came from one sample sequenced in a study of T cell changes during pregnancy in multiple sclerosis. The method was immunoSEQ multiplex PCR; TCRdb's version includes in-frame clones alone and lacks a portion of them. The repertoire holds tens of thousands of clones, with roughly 85% as singletons. Sequencing used CD4+ T cells from peripheral blood mononuclear cells, obtained in the second trimester of pregnancy. The receptors stem from a female donor with multiple sclerosis, enrolled in a pregnancy study.

The chain is built from TRBV29-1 and TRBJ1-5; TRBD1 might be the D (6 bases). Deletions cut 0 bases from V and 4 bases from J, with 13 bases between. This CDR3 comprises 15 residues. CDR1 and CDR2 from the germline V gene are SQVTM and ANQGSEA. CDR3 sequence (DNA): TGCAGCGTTGAAGAGTCGGGACACCCAAATCAGCCCCAGCATTTT. It yields the protein CSVEESGHPNQPQHF.

The V gene is TRBV4-1, the J gene TRBJ1-6; no firm D call. Trimming cost V 0 bases and J 5 bases, with 17 bases left between them. CDR1 is MGHRA and CDR2 is YSYEKL in the germline V gene. CDR3 length: 18 residues. The CDR3 bases are TGCGCCAGCAGCCAAGATGTGTCATCGAGAACCAATAATTCACCCCTCCACTTT. Translated, it gives CASSQDVSSRTNNSPLHF.

The chain couples TRBV5-1 to TRBJ2-7, with D possibly matching TRBD2 (6 bases). Germline values: CDR1 SGHRS, CDR2 YFSETQ. There are 14 residues in the CDR3. V was cut by 4 bases and J by 2 bases, with 13 bases left in between. CDR3 DNA sequence: TGCGCCAGCAGCCCGCAAGCGGGCGCCTACGAGCAGTACTTC. The encoded protein is CASSPQAGAYEQYF.

This clone appeared once. The gene calls are TRBV5-1 and TRBJ1-2; 7 bases agree with TRBD1. CDR3 length: 15 residues. Germline CDR1 is SGHRS and CDR2 is YFSETQ. V lost 2 bases to trimming and J lost 4 bases; unmatched junction nucleotides: 8. The DNA of the CDR3 is TGCGCCAGCAGCTTCGGGACAGCGATTACCTATGGCTACACCTTC. This translates into CASSFGTAITYGYTF.

The genes are TRBV7-9 and TRBJ1-3; 11 bases are shared with TRBD1. The V gene's germline CDR1 is SEHNR and CDR2 FQNEAQ (reference sequence). The junction had 3 bases not matched to a gene; V was cut back by 5 bases and J by 3 bases. The CDR3 spans 15 residues. The chain's CDR3 is CASSRTGGSGNTIYF. The DNA for the CDR3 is TGTGCCAGCAGCCGGACAGGGGGCAGTGGAAACACCATATATTTT.

The chain carries TRBV7-3 and TRBJ1-1; possible D gene TRBD1, 5 bases. The CDR3 is 13 residues long. Germline loops: CDR1 SGHTA, CDR2 FQGTGA. V was clipped by 4 bases and J by 11 bases, with 17 bases between them. The CDR3 DNA sequence: TGTGCCAGCAGCTGGGGGAGGGTTTCTTCGGCTTTCTTT. Encoded protein: CASSWGRVSSAFF.

The V call is TRBV5-1, the J call TRBJ2-1; D unresolved. This CDR3 is 14 amino acids long. Between the trimmed V and J ends, which lost 1 base and 6 bases, there was a span of 11 bases. CDR1 and CDR2 (germline): SGHRS, YFSETQ. The CDR3 DNA reads as TGCGCCAGCAGCTTGCTGGTTGTCAGCAATGAGCAGTTCTTC. It is translated as CASSLLVVSNEQFF.

This chain links TRBV10-1 with TRBJ2-1; D perhaps matches TRBD1 (8 bases). The CDR3 loop spans 15 amino acids. The germline V and J ends were trimmed by 5 bases and 7 bases, with 18 bases remaining between them. CDR1 WNHNN and CDR2 SYGVQD come from the germline V gene (reference sequence). The CDR3 loop reads CASSPGQGGRNEQFF. In nucleotides, the CDR3 is TGCGCCAGCAGTCCTGGACAGGGAGGGAGGAATGAGCAGTTCTTC.

The V call is TRBV5-1, the J call TRBJ1-2, with TRBD1 matching over 10 bases. The CDR3 is 16 amino acids. V lost 2 bases and J lost 8; bases outside the gene matches: 12. Germline CDR1 is SGHRS and CDR2 is YFSETQ. CDR3 in DNA: TGCGCCAGCAGCTTACTTTACTCCGGGACAGGGGACGGCTACACCTTC. The encoded protein is CASSLLYSGTGDGYTF.

V usage is TRBV7-2 and J usage is TRBJ1-3; no clear D gene. The CDR3 contains 16 residues. The V gene's germline CDR1 is SGHTA and CDR2 FQGNSA. The ends were cut back, 2 bases at V and 2 bases at J, with 13 bases in the middle. The CDR3 coding sequence is TGTGCCAGCAGCTTAAATACGGGGAGGCCTGGAAACACCATATATTTT. Translating gives CASSLNTGRPGNTIYF.

V is TRBV20-1 and J is TRBJ2-5, with a possible D match to TRBD1 (5 bases). CDR3 size: 11 residues. The germline CDR1 and CDR2 sequences are DFQATT and SNEGSKA (reference sequence). Trimming took off 8 bases at V and 4 bases at J, with 11 bases between the two ends. CDR3 region: CSSQDRETQYF. The DNA of the CDR3 is TGCAGTTCACAGGACCGAGAGACCCAGTACTTC.

This chain joins TRBV29-1 and TRBJ1-2, with 8 bases lining up with TRBD1. The CDR3 is made up of 12 amino acids. Germline assignment: CDR1 SQVTM and CDR2 ANQGSEA. J lost 2 bases, V lost 4 bases, and 0 bases had no gene match. The chain's CDR3 is CSVGQGNYGYTF. For the CDR3, the DNA is TGCAGCGTTGGACAGGGGAACTATGGCTACACCTTC.

The rearrangement uses TRBV2 and TRBJ1-5, with no clear D. Germline V lookup: CDR1 SNHLY, CDR2 FYNNEI. V gave up 1 base and J gave up 4 bases, with 8 bases separating them. The CDR3 runs 14 residues. CDR3 sequence: CASSEESGNQPQHF. DNA of the CDR3: TGTGCCAGCAGTGAAGAATCGGGGAATCAGCCCCAGCATTTT. Full variable domain (remainder filled in from reference TRBV2 and TRBJ1-5): EPEVTQTPSHQVTQMGQEVILRCVPISNHLYFYWYRQILGQKVEFLVSFYNNEISEKSEIFDDQFSVERPDGSNFTLKIRSTKLEDSAMYFCASSEESGNQPQHFGDGTRLSIL.

This chain connects TRBV5-1 to TRBJ2-7; 12 bases match TRBD1. The CDR3 spans 16 residues. Germline-derived CDR1 and CDR2 are SGHRS and YFSETQ. V shed 3 bases, J shed 6 bases, and the junction held 10 bases outside the gene matches. The CDR3 coding sequence is TGCGCCAGCAGCTCTCAAACCGGGACAGGGGGCTCCGAGCAGTACTTC. Its translation is CASSSQTGTGGSEQYF.

This clone was detected once. V and J are TRBV5-1 and TRBJ2-5, with 7 bases aligning to TRBD2. This CDR3 is built from 15 residues. CDR1 and CDR2 from the germline V gene are SGHRS and YFSETQ. V dropped 4 bases and J dropped 5; count of bases not matched to a gene: 11. In nucleotides, the CDR3 is TGCGCCAGCAGCGTGGGGAGGGCCTCAGGGGAGACCCAGTACTTC. Residues: CASSVGRASGETQYF.

This clone was counted a single time. The V and J genes are TRBV5-1 and TRBJ1-4; 9 positions agree with TRBD1. Losses at the gene ends were 3 bases for V and 8 bases for J; bases not matched to a gene: 11. Germline assignment: CDR1 SGHRS and CDR2 YFSETQ. The CDR3 runs 16 residues. Here the CDR3 reads CASSSGTGSPGEKLFF. DNA of the CDR3: TGCGCCAGCAGCTCCGGGACAGGGTCCCCCGGGGAAAAACTGTTTTTT.

V is TRBV5-6 and J is TRBJ2-7; weak D call: TRBD2 (5 bases). This CDR3 is built from 15 residues. The germline V gene has CDR1 SGHDT and CDR2 YYEEEE. V lost 3 bases and J 4 bases, leaving 17 bases between the germline ends. The CDR3 here is CASSSAGHGDYEQYF. The CDR3 DNA follows: TGTGCCAGCAGCTCTGCGGGCCACGGGGATTACGAGCAGTACTTC.

J is TRBJ2-5 and V is TRBV7-2; a possible D gene is TRBD2 (5 bases). Looked up from germline, CDR1 is SGHTA and CDR2 is FQGNSA. CDR3 length: 14 residues. Trimming cost V 2 bases and J 3 bases, with 10 bases left between them. The CDR3 region is CASSLSVAKETQYF. The CDR3 DNA reads TGTGCCAGCAGCTTATCAGTAGCGAAAGAGACCCAGTACTTC.

This chain links TRBV5-1 with TRBJ1-1; D is unresolved. V gave up 2 bases and J gave up 1 base, with 9 bases separating them. The V gene's germline CDR1 is SGHRS and CDR2 YFSETQ. This CDR3 comprises 14 residues. CDR3 sequence (DNA): TGCGCCAGCAGCTTCGAGGGTCCGAACACTGAAGCTTTCTTT. Translation gives CASSFEGPNTEAFF.